The T cell receptor beta chain under discussion was sequenced for a study of blood T cell repertoires in COVID-19 (dated by TCRdb to the early 2020s). With regard to the full study: Samples covering the acute and convalescent phases of COVID-19 were provided by collaborators in the United States, Italy and Spain. The material from the prospective study consisted of cDNA or gDNA derived from T cells, B-cell-depleted T cells, or PBMCs. The dataset comprised deeply sampled blood TCRbeta repertoires from subjects exposed to, actively infected with, or recovered from COVID-19. The repertoires were released in a freely available public database meant as a resource for research on the immune response to SARS-CoV-2. Samples came from the ongoing ImmuneRACE study (first 160 participants) plus 1,254 subjects from 6 global collaborators. A de-identified subject ID, COVID-19 status, age in years and sex were almost always included in the sample metadata. Where HLA class I and class II types were available, the types were taken from metadata supplied by the sample provider, not from assay-based typing. Summary of the overall study and its limitations: The quantity of clinical and demographic metadata differed by source and by participant and was supplied without curation.

Comments on this clone: This receptor's antigen is unknown. No base qualities exist here, and no much larger clone lies one base off it.

The immunoSEQ Assay, a bias-controlled multiplex PCR, was used to amplify TCRbeta CDR3 regions from genomic DNA. As for the original processing: The number of nucleated cells in each sample was estimated by amplification of reference gene primers within the assay. To quantify the absolute abundance of each unique TCRbeta CDR3 rearrangement, sequence reads were collapsed and filtered. For each sample, productive Simpson clonality was calculated as the square root of Simpson's diversity index across productive rearrangements. What TCRdb holds here is the immuneACCESS table cut down to in-frame rearrangements. Part of the clones is not present; checked against another copy, under half of the missing clones reflect an unresolved V gene, and the others are unexplained. The D gene and trimming were derived from the DNA, and the V and J assignments and clone size from that table. Here the sample has tens of thousands of clones; roughly 90% occur a single time. The ten largest make up around 2.9% of the sample.

At one collaborating source in Seattle, patients were enrolled during active infection and were followed longitudinally through the course of disease. The collaborating institutions used their own protocols to collect whole blood in K2EDTA tubes. For TCRbeta analysis, collaborators shipped samples in one of three forms: frozen whole blood, isolated PBMCs, or DNA extracted from either of those sample types. Measured from the cysteine to the phenylalanine, the CDR3 is 17 residues long. The only DNA kept is the CDR3, 51 bases in frame from the first base. At the junction V is shortened by 6 bases and J by 0 bases, with 20 bases in between. Sequences ENHRY (CDR1) and SYGVKD (CDR2) are obtained from the germline V gene.

This clonotype was sampled from a man aged 45 to 65 with COVID-19, enrolled during active disease. The sample comprised peripheral blood. The sequence joins TRBV10-3 to TRBJ1-1; a tentative D call is TRBD1 (6 bases match). The CDR3 protein: CAISEAAPGTLNTEAFF. At the DNA level, the sequence is TGTGCCATCAGCGAAGCAGCACCCGGGACATTGAACACTGAAGCTTTCTTT.